Below, 10 T cell receptor beta chains from the same sample are listed, as sequenced in a study of CD8+ T cells in alopecia areata. RNA, once extracted, was reverse transcribed into cDNA for use as the sequencing template. Some clones are missing from TCRdb's copy, which holds only in-frame ones; the method was immunoSEQ multiplex PCR. The table lists around 190,000 clones, approximately 60% of them singletons. Stated treatment: oral pan-JAK inhibitor, 5-10 mg twice daily. Source: CD4+ T cells sorted from blood, taken at week 4, from a patient treated with tofacitinib. The receptors were sampled from a human donor with alopecia areata.

The genes are TRBV6-5 and TRBJ2-1; 11 nucleotides align to TRBD2. Trimming took 4 bases from V and 0 from J; bases not matched to a gene: 2. The CDR3 is 16 residues long. Germline CDR1 reads MNHEY; CDR2 reads SVGAGI. For the CDR3, the DNA is TGTGCCAGCAGTTCCACTAGCGGGGGCTCCTACAATGAGCAGTTCTTC. Translating gives CASSSTSGGSYNEQFF.

This clone has only a few counts. This chain uses TRBV5-1 with TRBJ2-5, with TRBD1 as a possible D gene (5 bases). This CDR3 is built from 15 residues. The V and J ends lost 0 bases and 4 bases respectively, with 13 bases between them. Germline V CDR1 and CDR2: SGHRS, YFSETQ. Here the CDR3 DNA reads TGCGCCAGCAGCTTGGGAGATCAGGGTCGAGAGACCCAGTACTTC. Protein: CASSLGDQGRETQYF.

The rearrangement uses TRBV6-5 and TRBJ2-4, with D maybe TRBD2 (6 bases). The V gene lost 5 bases and the J gene lost 0 bases, with 11 bases spanning the gap. This CDR3 has 15 amino acids. The germline V gene has CDR1 MNHEY and CDR2 SVGAGI. The CDR3 sequence is CASSQPGEAKNIQYF. The CDR3 coding sequence is TGTGCCAGCAGTCAGCCGGGGGAAGCCAAAAACATTCAGTACTTC.

This chain connects TRBV7-2 to TRBJ2-1; 13 bases fit TRBD2. Germline V lookup: CDR1 SGHTA, CDR2 FQGNSA. V was clipped by 3 bases and J by 9 bases; unmatched bases: 11. The CDR3 consists of 17 residues. The CDR3 is CASSFYGTSGIRIEQFF. The DNA of the CDR3 is TGTGCCAGCAGCTTTTATGGGACTAGCGGGATCAGAATTGAGCAGTTCTTC.

This clone showed up just a few times. CDR3 sequence reads: CSVDPGGKGEAFF. The CDR3 DNA reads TGCAGCGTTGACCCCGGGGGGAAGGGTGAAGCTTTCTTT. The rearrangement joins TRBV29-1 to TRBJ1-1, with D possibly matching TRBD1 (5 bases). The CDR3 is 13 amino acids. Trimming took 3 bases from V and 7 from J, leaving 15 bases between them. Germline V gene sequence: CDR1 SQVTM, CDR2 ANQGSEA. Supplemented by reference TRBV29-1 and TRBJ1-1, the full variable domain reads SAVISQKPSRDICQRGTSLTIQCQVDSQVTMMFWYRQQPGQSLTLIATANQGSEATYESGFVIDKFPISRPNLTFSTLTVSNMSPEDSSIYLCSVDPGGKGEAFFGQGTRLTVV.

In the case of this clone: An end of the junction does not agree with germline; a read error may underlie this. The chain carries TRBV20-1 and TRBJ2-7; no clear D gene. The CDR3 has 11 amino acids. CDR1 and CDR2 (germline): DFQATT, SNEGSKA (reference sequence). The DNA of the CDR3 is TGCAGTGCCAGAGAAGCCTACGAGCAGTACTTC. Its protein is CSAREAYEQYF.

This clone was seen only a few times. The V call is TRBV5-1, the J call TRBJ2-3; TRBD2 matches at 8 bases. In germline, CDR1 is SGHRS, CDR2 YFSETQ. The CDR3 runs 15 residues. V was pared by 4 bases and J by 2 bases, with 6 bases of the junction left unmatched. The CDR3, as DNA: TGCGCCAGCAGCCGCTATAGCGGGAACACAGATACGCAGTATTTT. Its protein is CASSRYSGNTDTQYF.

This clone was recorded a few times. Other nucleotide sequences from this sample produce the same CDR3. J is TRBJ1-1 and V is TRBV30, with D unclear. Trimming removed 0 bases at V and 0 bases at J, with 5 bases between. This CDR3 has 13 amino acids. Looked up from germline, CDR1 is GTSNPN and CDR2 is SVGIG (reference sequence). The CDR3 protein is CAWSVRVNTEAFF. The CDR3 DNA sequence: TGTGCCTGGAGTGTTAGGGTGAACACTGAAGCTTTCTTT.

CDR3 nucleotides: TGCAGCGGGGTAGGGGGTCCTCCCTACGAGCAGTACTTC. It codes for CSGVGGPPYEQYF. V usage is TRBV29-1 and J usage is TRBJ2-7, with D perhaps TRBD1 (6 bases). Germline CDR1 reads SQVTM; CDR2 reads ANQGSEA. V was clipped by 7 bases and J by 2 bases, with 15 bases between them. The CDR3 runs to 13 residues.

The V gene is TRBV15, the J gene TRBJ2-1, with 8 bases that match TRBD1. V lost 1 base, J lost 7 bases, and 12 bases stayed unmatched. Germline lookup yields CDR1 LNHNV and CDR2 YYDKDF (reference sequence). This CDR3 has 17 residues. The CDR3 here is CATSRAGIRGLANEQFF. Written as DNA, the CDR3 is TGTGCCACCAGCAGAGCGGGAATCAGGGGGCTAGCTAATGAGCAGTTCTTC.